The 13 T cell receptor beta chains below were found in one sample sequenced in a study of T cells in women clearing cervical HPV infection (dated by TCRdb to between 2018 and 2020). Library creation used the immunoSEQ multiplex PCR assay. TCRdb re-hosts the immuneACCESS table, in-frame sequences only. Its copies lack some clones; in the studies checked, an unresolved V gene accounts for under half of them, and the cause for the rest is not known. The table held for this sample gives over 35,000 clones. The ten most abundant clones make up 35% of the sample. Sequenced sample: blood buffy coat. These receptor sequences come from a woman between 18 and 70 years old with a cervical HPV16 infection that either progressed to CIN3+ or cleared (not recorded which).

For this clone: The missing CDR3 end, 3 residues past where the read stops, is filled in from the germline J gene. The chain employs TRBV5-1 and TRBJ2-1; 8 nucleotides align to TRBD2. This CDR3 contains 14 residues. V lost 4 bases and J lost 8; bases outside the gene matches: 8. The germline V gene encodes CDR1 SGHRS and CDR2 YFSETQ. The sequenced CDR3 bases are TGCGCCAGCAGCCAGGGACTAGTAGGCGATGAG. Amino acids: CASSQGLVGDE. The full CDR3 is CASSQGLVGDEQFF. Filled out from reference TRBV5-1 and TRBJ2-1, the complete variable domain reads KAGVTQTPRYLIKTRGQQVTLSCSPISGHRSVSWYQQTPGQGLQFLFEYFSETQRNKGNFPGRFSGRQFSNSRSEMNVSTLELGDSALYLCASSQGLVGDEQFFGPGTRLTVL.

In the case of this clone: From the germline J gene comes the end of the CDR3, since the read stops 3 residues before it. The chain links TRBV7-9 to TRBJ2-7; a weak D match, TRBD1 (6 bases). Germline loops: CDR1 SEHNR, CDR2 FQNEAQ (reference sequence). Trimming stripped 7 bases from V and 5 bases from J, with 21 bases between. CDR3 length: 15 amino acids. The CDR3 DNA, read in part, is TGTGCCAGCAAATTAGACGGCAGGGGAGCCCACGAG. Translating it yields CASKLDGRGAHE. The complete CDR3 reads CASKLDGRGAHEQYF.

Turning to this clone: The read falls 3 residues short of the CDR3 end, and the missing part is taken from the germline J gene. The V and J genes are TRBV6-2 or TRBV6-3 and TRBJ2-7; 7 bases line up with TRBD1. J lost 3 bases, V lost 2 bases, and 7 bases had no gene match. The germline V gene has CDR1 MNHEY and CDR2 SVGEGT. There are 15 residues in the CDR3. The covered CDR3 bases are TGTGCCAGCAGTTACATGGACAGGCGCATCTACGAG. Protein product: CASSYMDRRIYE. The entire CDR3 protein is CASSYMDRRIYEQYF.

Comment on this clone: The missing CDR3 end, 3 residues past where the read stops, is filled in from the germline J gene. V is TRBV5-1 and J is TRBJ2-7, with D tentatively TRBD2 (6 bases). V shed 0 bases and J shed 0 bases, with 13 bases lying between them. CDR1 and CDR2 (germline): SGHRS, YFSETQ. This CDR3 comprises 16 residues. CDR3 protein: CASSLAPSASSYEQYF. The DNA read from the CDR3 is TGCGCCAGCAGCTTGGCCCCTAGCGCGAGCTCCTACGAG.

Worth noting for this clone: The read is 3 residues too short to cover the CDR3 end, so that end is filled in from the germline J gene. This rearrangement joins TRBV2 to TRBJ2-5; 9 bases are a match to TRBD1. This CDR3 contains 13 residues. The trim removed 6 bases at V and 4 bases at J, leaving 3 bases unmatched. Germline-derived CDR1 and CDR2 are SNHLY and FYNNEI. Incomplete CDR3 DNA: TGTGCCAGCAGACAGGGGGCTCGAGAGACC. Its translation: CASRQGARET. The CDR3 as a whole reads CASRQGARETQYF.

On this clone itself: The read terminates 3 residues ahead of where the CDR3 ends, so the germline J gene completes it. The sample holds other DNA sequences that translate to the same CDR3. The rearrangement joins TRBV7-3 to TRBJ2-3; 8 bases align to TRBD2. This CDR3 contains 15 residues. Germline-derived CDR1 and CDR2 are SGHTA and FQGTGA. Trimming took 2 bases from V and 1 from J; bases not matched to a gene: 2. The CDR3 sequence is CASSLRGGRTDTQYF. The CDR3 DNA, read in part, is TGTGCCAGCAGCTTACGGGGGGGCCGCACAGATACG.

For this clone: The read gets to within 3 residues of the CDR3 end, and the germline J gene fills in the rest. This sequence joins TRBV10-3 and TRBJ2-7, with TRBD2 matching 7 bases. The V gene end was trimmed by 4 bases and the J gene end by 0 bases; junction bases not matched to a gene: 3. The CDR3 runs 14 residues. Germline CDR1 reads ENHRY; CDR2 reads SYGVKD. CDR3 in amino acids: CAISAGGSSYEQYF. CDR3 DNA, as far as it was read: TGTGCCATCAGTGCCGGGGGGTCCTCCTACGAG.

With respect to this clone: The read ends 3 residues shy of where the CDR3 ends; the end is completed using the germline J gene. The V gene is TRBV2, the J gene TRBJ2-3; D is undetermined. This CDR3 has 14 residues. CDR1 and CDR2 (germline): SNHLY, FYNNEI. The V end lost 6 bases, the J end lost 0 bases, and 10 bases lay between the germline ends. The covered CDR3 bases are TGTGCCAGCAGGGCGCGGAGTAGCACAGATACG. Its protein product is CASRARSSTDT. The full CDR3 reads CASRARSSTDTQYF. Full variable domain (outside the CDR3, taken from reference TRBV2 and TRBJ2-3): EPEVTQTPSHQVTQMGQEVILRCVPISNHLYFYWYRQILGQKVEFLVSFYNNEISEKSEIFDDQFSVERPDGSNFTLKIRSTKLEDSAMYFCASRARSSTDTQYFGPGTRLTVL.

The DNA read from the CDR3 is TGTGCCAGCAGCCAAGGAGGCTCAGGCCTAGCGGGAGGTTACGAG. Translating gives CASSQGGSGLAGGYE. The whole CDR3 sequence is CASSQGGSGLAGGYEQYF. The rearrangement uses TRBV4-2 and TRBJ2-7; 11 positions match TRBD2. The read ends 3 residues shy of where the CDR3 ends; the end is completed using the germline J gene. CDR1 is LGHNA, CDR2 YNFKEQ, per germline. The CDR3 covers 18 residues. J gave up 4 bases and V 1 base, and 12 bases lay outside the gene matches.

Regarding this clone: The read is 3 residues too short to cover the CDR3 end, so that end is filled in from the germline J gene. The chain joins TRBV18 to TRBJ2-3; D might be TRBD1 (8 bases). The CDR3 length is 15 residues. CDR1 is KGHSH, CDR2 LQKENI, per germline. CDR3 loop: CASSPWTGREETQYF. The covered CDR3 bases are TGTGCCAGCTCACCCTGGACAGGGAGGGAAGAGACG.

To note about this clone: The read comes to an end 3 residues before the CDR3 does, leaving the germline J gene to fill in the end. V usage is TRBV7-6 and J usage is TRBJ2-2; D unclear. CDR1 and CDR2 from the germline V gene are SGHVS and FNYEAQ. The CDR3 is made up of 12 amino acids. Between the trimmed V and J ends, which lost 5 bases and 6 bases, there was a span of 7 bases. Partial CDR3 DNA: TGTGCCAGCAGCCCTCGTCCCGGGGAG. Amino acid sequence: CASSPRPGE. The complete CDR3 protein is CASSPRPGELFF.

Details on this clone: From the germline J gene comes the end of the CDR3, since the read stops 3 residues before it. The V gene is TRBV7-3, the J gene TRBJ1-6; D is unresolved. CDR1 and CDR2 (germline): SGHTA, FQGTGA. V was trimmed by 3 bases and J by 9 bases, leaving 6 bases between them. The CDR3 runs 12 residues. CDR3 loop: CASSFTGSPLHF. The covered CDR3 bases are TGTGCCAGCAGCTTCACGGGTTCACCC.

With regard to this clone: The sequenced fragment ends 3 residues before the CDR3 boundary, so the rest is inferred from the germline J gene. V and J are TRBV19 and TRBJ2-2, with TRBD1 matching 7 bases. Germline lookup yields CDR1 LNHDA and CDR2 SQIVND (reference sequence). The CDR3 loop spans 14 amino acids. The CDR3 DNA, read in part, is TGTGCCAGTAGTGGGGACAGTGGGGCCAACGTG. This encodes CASSGDSGANV. The whole CDR3 region reads CASSGDSGANVLFF.